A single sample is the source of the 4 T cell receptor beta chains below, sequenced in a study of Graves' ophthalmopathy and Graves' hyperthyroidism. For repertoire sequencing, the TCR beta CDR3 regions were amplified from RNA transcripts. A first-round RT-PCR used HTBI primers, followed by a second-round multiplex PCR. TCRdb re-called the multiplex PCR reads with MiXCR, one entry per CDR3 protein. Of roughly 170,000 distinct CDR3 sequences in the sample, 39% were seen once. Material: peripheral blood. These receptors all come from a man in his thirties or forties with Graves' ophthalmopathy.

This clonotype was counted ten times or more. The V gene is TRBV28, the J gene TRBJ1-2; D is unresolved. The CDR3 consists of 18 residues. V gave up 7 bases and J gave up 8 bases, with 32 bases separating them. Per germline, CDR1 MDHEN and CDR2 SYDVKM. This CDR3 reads CASTLHGPPSRASRGYTF. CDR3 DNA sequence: TGTGCCAGCACCCTGCACGGGCCCCCCTCACGCGCCTCCCGAGGCTACACCTTC.

The CDR3 protein is CASRTGTASYEQYF. The CDR3 DNA sequence: TGTGCCAGCAGAACCGGGACAGCTTCCTACGAGCAGTACTTC. The chain is built from TRBV28 and TRBJ2-7; TRBD1 aligns across 7 bases. Losses at the gene ends were 6 bases for V and 1 base for J; bases not matched to a gene: 6. Germline lookup yields CDR1 MDHEN and CDR2 SYDVKM. The CDR3 sequence is 14 residues long.

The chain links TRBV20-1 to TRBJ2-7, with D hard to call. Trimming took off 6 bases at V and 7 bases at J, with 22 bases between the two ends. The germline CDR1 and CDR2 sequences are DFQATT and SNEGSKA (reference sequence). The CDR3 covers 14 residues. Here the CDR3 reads CSAPESPLRLEQYF. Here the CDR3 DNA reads TGCAGTGCCCCGGAGAGTCCTCTGCGTTTAGAGCAGTACTTC.

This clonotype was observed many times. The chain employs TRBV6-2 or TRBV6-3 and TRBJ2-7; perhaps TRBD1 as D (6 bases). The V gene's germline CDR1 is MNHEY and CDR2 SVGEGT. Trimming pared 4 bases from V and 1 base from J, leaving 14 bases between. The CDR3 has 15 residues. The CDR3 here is CASSWIRGTSYEQYF. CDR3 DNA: TGTGCCAGCAGTTGGATCAGGGGAACGTCCTACGAGCAGTACTTC.